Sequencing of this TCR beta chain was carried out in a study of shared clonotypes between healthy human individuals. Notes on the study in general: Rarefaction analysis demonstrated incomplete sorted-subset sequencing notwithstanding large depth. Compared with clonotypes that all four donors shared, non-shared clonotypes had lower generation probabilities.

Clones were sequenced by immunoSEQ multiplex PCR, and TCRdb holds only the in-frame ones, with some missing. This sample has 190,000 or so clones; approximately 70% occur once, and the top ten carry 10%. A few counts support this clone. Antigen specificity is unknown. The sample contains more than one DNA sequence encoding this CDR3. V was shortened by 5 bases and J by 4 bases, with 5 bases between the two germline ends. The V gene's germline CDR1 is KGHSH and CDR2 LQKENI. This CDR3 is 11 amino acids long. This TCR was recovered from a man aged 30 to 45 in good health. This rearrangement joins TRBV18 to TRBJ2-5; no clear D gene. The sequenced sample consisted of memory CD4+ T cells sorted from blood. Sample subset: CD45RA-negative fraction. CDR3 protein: CASSDRETQYF. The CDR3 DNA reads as TGTGCCAGCTCAGACCGAGAGACCCAGTACTTC.